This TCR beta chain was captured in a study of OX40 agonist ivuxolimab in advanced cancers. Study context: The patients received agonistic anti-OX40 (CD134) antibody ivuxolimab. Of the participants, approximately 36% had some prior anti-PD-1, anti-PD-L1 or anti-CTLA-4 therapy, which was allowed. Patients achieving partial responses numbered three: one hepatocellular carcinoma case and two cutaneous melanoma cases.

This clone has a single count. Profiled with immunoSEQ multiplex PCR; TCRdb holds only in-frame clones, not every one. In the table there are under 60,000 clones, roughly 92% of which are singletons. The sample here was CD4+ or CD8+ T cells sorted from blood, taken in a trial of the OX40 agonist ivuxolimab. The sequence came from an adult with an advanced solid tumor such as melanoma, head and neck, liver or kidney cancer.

The CDR3 bases are TGCGCCAGCAGCTGGGGACAAAGTAACACTGAAGCTTTCTTT. It is translated as CASSWGQSNTEAFF. The chain links TRBV4-1 to TRBJ1-1; weak D call: TRBD1 (6 bases). Trimming removed 5 bases from V and 2 bases from J, with 12 bases in between. The CDR3 length is 14 residues. CDR1 MGHRA and CDR2 YSYEKL come from the germline V gene.